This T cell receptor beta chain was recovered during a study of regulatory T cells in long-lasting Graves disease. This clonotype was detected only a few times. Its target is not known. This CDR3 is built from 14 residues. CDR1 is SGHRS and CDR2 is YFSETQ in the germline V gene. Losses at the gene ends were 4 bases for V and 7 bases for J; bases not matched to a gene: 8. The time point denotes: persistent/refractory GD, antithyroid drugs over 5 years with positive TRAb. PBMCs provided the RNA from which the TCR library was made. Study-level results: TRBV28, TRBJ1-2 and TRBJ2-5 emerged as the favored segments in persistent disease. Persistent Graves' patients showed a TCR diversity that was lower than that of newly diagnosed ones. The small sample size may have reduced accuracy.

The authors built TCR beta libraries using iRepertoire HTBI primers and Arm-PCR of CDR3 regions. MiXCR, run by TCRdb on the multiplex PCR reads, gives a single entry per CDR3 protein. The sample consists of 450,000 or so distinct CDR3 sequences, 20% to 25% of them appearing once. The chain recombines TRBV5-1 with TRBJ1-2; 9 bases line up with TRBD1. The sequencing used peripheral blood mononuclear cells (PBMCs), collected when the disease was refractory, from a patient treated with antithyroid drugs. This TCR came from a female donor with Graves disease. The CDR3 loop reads CASSGGTGIRGYTF. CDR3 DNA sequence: TGCGCCAGCAGCGGGGGGACAGGGATACGTGGCTACACCTTC.